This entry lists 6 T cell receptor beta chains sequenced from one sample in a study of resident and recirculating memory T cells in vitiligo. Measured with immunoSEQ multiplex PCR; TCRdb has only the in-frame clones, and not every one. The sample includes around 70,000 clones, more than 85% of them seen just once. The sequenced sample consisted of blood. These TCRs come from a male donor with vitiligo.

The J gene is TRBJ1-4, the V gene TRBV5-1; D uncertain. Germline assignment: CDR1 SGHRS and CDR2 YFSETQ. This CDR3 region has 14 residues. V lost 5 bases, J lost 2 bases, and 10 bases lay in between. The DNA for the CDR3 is TGCGCCAGCAGATCAGCCGGGACTAATGAAAAACTGTTTTTT. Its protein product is CASRSAGTNEKLFF.

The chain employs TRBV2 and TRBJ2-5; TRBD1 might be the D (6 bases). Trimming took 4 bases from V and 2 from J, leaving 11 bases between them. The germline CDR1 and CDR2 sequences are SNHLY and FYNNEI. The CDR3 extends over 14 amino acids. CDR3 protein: CASSAYRVQETQYF. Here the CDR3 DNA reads TGTGCCAGCAGTGCCTACAGGGTGCAAGAGACCCAGTACTTC.

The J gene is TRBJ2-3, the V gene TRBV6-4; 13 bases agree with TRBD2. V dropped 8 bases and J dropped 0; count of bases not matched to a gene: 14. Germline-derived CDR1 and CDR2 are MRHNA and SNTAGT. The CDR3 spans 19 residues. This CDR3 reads CASRPGLAGDKSSTDTQYF. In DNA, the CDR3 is TGTGCCAGCCGACCCGGACTAGCGGGGGACAAATCTAGCACAGATACGCAGTATTTT.

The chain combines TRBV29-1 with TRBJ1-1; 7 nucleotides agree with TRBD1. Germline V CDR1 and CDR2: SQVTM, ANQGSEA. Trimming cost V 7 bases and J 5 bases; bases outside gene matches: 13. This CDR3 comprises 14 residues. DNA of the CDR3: TGCAGCGCCGCCCAAGAGACAGGGTTGACTGAAGCTTTCTTT. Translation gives CSAAQETGLTEAFF.

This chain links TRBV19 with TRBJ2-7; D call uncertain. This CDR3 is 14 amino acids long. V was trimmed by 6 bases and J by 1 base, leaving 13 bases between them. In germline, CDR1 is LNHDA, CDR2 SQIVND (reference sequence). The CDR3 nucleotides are TGTGCCAGTAGCCAGACATGGGCATCCTACGAGCAGTACTTC. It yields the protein CASSQTWASYEQYF.

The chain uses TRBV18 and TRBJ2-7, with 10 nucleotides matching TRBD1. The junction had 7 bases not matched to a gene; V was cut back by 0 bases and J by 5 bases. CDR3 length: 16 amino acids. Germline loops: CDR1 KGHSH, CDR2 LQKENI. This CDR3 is CASSPPVGQGNHEQYF. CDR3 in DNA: TGTGCCAGCTCACCACCGGTGGGACAGGGGAACCACGAGCAGTACTTC.